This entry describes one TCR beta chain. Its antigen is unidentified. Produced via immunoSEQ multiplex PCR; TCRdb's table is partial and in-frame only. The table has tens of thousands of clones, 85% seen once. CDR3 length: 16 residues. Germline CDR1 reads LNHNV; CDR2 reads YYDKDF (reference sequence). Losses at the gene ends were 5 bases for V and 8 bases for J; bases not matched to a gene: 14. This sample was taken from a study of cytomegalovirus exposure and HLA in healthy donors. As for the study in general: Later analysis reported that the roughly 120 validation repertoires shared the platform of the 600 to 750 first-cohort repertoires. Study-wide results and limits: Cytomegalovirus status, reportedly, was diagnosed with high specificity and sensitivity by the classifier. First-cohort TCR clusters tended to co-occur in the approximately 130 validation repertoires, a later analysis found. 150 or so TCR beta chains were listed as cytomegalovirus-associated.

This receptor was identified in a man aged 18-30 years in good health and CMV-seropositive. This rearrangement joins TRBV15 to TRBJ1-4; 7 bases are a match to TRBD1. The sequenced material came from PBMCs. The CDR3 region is CATSPGQSGYGEKLFF. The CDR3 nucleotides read TGTGCCACCAGCCCGGGACAGTCGGGCTACGGAGAAAAACTGTTTTTT.